This T cell receptor beta chain was documented in a study of identical twins. TCRdb recomputed calls from the 5' RACE reads with MiXCR, one row per CDR3 protein. The sample lists about 530,000 distinct CDR3 sequences, approximately 16% seen once, with about 0.4% in the top ten. V was pared by 0 bases and J by 0 bases, with 8 bases of the junction left unmatched. CDR1 DFQATT and CDR2 SNEGSKA come from the germline V gene (reference sequence). The CDR3 extends over 19 amino acids. Study results and limitations: Memory repertoires showed no such pattern, whereas abundant cord blood beta clonotypes carried fewer insertions. Interpretation of the results relied on cross-sectional statistical analysis and not on following the same donors.

This clonotype was picked up a small number of times. The antigen is undetermined. These same data were also listed under a study on yellow fever vaccine responses in identical twins.

The chain links TRBV20-1 to TRBJ2-2, with 12 nucleotides matching TRBD2. What was sequenced was CD4+ T cells sorted from blood. The receptor was derived from a woman between 18 and 29 years old in good health. The CDR3 region has the DNA TGCAGTGCTAGAGATTATCCTAGCGGGGGGGCCTCGAACACCGGGGAGCTGTTTTTT. Protein product: CSARDYPSGGASNTGELFF.